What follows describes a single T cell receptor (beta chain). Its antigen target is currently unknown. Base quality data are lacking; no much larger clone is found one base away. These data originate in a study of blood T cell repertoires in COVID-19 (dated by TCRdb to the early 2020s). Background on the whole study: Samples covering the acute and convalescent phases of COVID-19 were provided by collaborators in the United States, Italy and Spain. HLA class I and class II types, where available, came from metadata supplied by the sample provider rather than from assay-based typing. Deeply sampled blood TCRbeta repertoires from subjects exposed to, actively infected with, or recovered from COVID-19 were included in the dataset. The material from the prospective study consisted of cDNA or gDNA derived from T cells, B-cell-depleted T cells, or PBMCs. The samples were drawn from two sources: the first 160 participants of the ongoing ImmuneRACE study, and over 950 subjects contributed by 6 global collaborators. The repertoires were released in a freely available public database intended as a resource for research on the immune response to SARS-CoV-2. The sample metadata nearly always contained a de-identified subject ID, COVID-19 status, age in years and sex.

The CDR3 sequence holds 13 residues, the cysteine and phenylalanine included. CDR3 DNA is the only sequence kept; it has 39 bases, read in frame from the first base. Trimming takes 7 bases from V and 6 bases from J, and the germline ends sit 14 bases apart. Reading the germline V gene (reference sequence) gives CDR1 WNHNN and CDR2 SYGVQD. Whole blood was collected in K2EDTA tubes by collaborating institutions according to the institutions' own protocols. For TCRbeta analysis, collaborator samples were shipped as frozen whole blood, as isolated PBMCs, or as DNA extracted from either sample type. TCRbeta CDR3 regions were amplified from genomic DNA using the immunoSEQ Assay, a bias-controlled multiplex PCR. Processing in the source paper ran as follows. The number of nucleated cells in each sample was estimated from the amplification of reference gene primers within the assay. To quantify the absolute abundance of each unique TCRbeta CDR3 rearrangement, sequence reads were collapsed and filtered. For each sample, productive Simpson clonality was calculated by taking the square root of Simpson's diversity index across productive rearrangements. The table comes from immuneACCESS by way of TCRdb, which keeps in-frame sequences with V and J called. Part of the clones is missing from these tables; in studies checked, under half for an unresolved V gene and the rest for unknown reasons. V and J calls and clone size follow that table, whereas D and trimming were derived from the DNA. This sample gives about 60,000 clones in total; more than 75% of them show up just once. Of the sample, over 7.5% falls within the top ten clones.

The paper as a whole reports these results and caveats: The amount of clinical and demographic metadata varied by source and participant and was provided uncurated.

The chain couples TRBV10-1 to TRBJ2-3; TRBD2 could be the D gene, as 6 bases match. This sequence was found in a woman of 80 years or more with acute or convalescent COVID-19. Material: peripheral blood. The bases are TGCGCCAGCATAGGCGTGCGGGGTGATACGCAGTATTTT. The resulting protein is CASIGVRGDTQYF.